This section outlines one T cell receptor (beta chain) sequence together with its context. This sample stems from a study of shared clonotypes between healthy human individuals. V shed 4 bases and J shed 3 bases, with 17 bases lying between them. The V gene's germline CDR1 is SGDLS and CDR2 YYNGEE. The CDR3 contains 15 residues. Profiled with immunoSEQ multiplex PCR; TCRdb holds only in-frame clones, not every one. The sample has about 1.5 million clones, nearly 99% seen once; the top ten hold about 0.42%. This TCR derives from a man aged 25 to 40 in good health. The chain couples TRBV9 to TRBJ2-7; perhaps D is TRBD1 or TRBD2 (6 bases each). Sample: naive CD4+ T cells sorted from blood. Regarding subset: CD45RA+ positively selected. The CDR3 DNA sequence: TGTGCCAGCAGCTTACTCGGGGGCCCCAACTACGAGCAGTACTTC. This sequence encodes CASSLLGGPNYEQYF. Complete variable domain (other parts from reference TRBV9 and TRBJ2-7): DSGVTQTPKHLITATGQRVTLRCSPRSGDLSVYWYQQSLDQGLQFLIQYYNGEERAKGNILERFSAQQFPDLHSELNLSSLELGDSALYFCASSLLGGPNYEQYFGPGTRLTVT.